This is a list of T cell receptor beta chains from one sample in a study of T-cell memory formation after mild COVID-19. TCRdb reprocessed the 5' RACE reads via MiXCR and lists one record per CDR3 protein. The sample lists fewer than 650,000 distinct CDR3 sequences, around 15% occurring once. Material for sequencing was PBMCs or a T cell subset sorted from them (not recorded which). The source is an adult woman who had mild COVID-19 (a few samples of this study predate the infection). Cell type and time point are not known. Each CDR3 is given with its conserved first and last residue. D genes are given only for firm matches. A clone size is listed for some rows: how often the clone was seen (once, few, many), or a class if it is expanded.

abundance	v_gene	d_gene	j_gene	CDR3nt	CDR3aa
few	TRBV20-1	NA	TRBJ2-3	TGCAGCTCCCGCAGGGGCACAGATACGCAGTATTTT	CSSRRGTDTQYF
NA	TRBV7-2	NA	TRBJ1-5	TGTGCCAGCAGCTCGACAACAGGGATCGGTCAGCCCCAGCATTTT	CASSSTTGIGQPQHF
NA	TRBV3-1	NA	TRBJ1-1	TGTGCCAGCAGCCAAGGTAAGATGAGGGCTGAAGCTTTCTTT	CASSQGKMRAEAFF
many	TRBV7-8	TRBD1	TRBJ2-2	TGTGCCAGCAGCGTTCGGGACAGTAACACCGGGGAGCTGTTTTTT	CASSVRDSNTGELFF
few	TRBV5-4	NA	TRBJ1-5	TGTGCCAGCAGCTTGGCCGGGCCGGAACAGCCCCAGCATTTT	CASSLAGPEQPQHF
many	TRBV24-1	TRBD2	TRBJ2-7	TGTGCCACCAGTGACACCGGGACTAGCGGGAGTTACGAGCAGTACTTC	CATSDTGTSGSYEQYF
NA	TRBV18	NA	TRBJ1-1	TGTGCCAGCTCACAAAACGCCCCGAACACTGAAGCTTTCTTT	CASSQNAPNTEAFF
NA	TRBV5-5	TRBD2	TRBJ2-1	TGTGCCAGCAGCCCAATTGTAGCGGGGGGGTGGGATGAGCAGTTCTTC	CASSPIVAGGWDEQFF
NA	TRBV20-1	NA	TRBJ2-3	TGCAGTGCTAGATTTTTAGATACGCAGTATTTT	CSARFLDTQYF
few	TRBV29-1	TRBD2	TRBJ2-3	TGCAGCGTGCAGGGGACTAGCGGGGGCACAGATACGCAGTATTTT	CSVQGTSGGTDTQYF
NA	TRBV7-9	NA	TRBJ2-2	TGTGCCAGCAGCCTACCGGCCACCGGGGAGCTGTTTTTT	CASSLPATGELFF
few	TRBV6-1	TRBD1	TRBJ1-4	TGTGCCAGCAGTGAAAGGATTGGACAGGGGGCCGAAAAACTGTTTTTT	CASSERIGQGAEKLFF
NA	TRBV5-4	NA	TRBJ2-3	TGTGCCAGCAGCGCCGATTCAGATACGCAGTATTTT	CASSADSDTQYF
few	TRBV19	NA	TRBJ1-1	TGTGCCAGTAGTATCCGGTCGCAGGGATCCACTGAAGCTTTCTTT	CASSIRSQGSTEAFF
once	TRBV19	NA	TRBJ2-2	TGTGCCAGTAGTAGACGGCGGGGCACCGGGGAGCTGTTTTTT	CASSRRRGTGELFF
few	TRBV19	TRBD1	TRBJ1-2	TGTGCCAGTAGTACCGGGACAGTTATACTCGGTGGCTACACCTTC	CASSTGTVILGGYTF
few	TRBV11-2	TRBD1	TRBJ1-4	TGTGCCAGCAGTCAGGGGGCAAATGAACGTAGGCTGTTTTTT	CASSQGANERRLFF
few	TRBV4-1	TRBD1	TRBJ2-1	TGCGCCAGCAGCCCAGGGAACTCGGGGACAGGGCTCCCCTACAATGAGCAGTTCTTC	CASSPGNSGTGLPYNEQFF
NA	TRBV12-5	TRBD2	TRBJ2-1	TGTGCTAGTGGTTTGGTATTGGGGGGGTCCTACAATGAGCAGTTCTTC	CASGLVLGGSYNEQFF
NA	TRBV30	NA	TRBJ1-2	TGTGCCTGGAGTCGGCAGGGAAGTTATGGCTACACCTTC	CAWSRQGSYGYTF
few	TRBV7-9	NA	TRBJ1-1	TGTGCCAGCAGCCTTAGTACAGGGCTGACCTACACCACTTACATGAACACTGAAGCTTTCTTT	CASSLSTGLTYTTYMNTEAFF
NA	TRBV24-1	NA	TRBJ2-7	TGTGCCACCAGACGGACTCTGAGAGCTACGGAGGAGCAGTACTTC	CATRRTLRATEEQYF
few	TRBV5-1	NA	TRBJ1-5	TGCGCCAGCAGCTTGTTCGGAGGTGATCACCCCCAGCATTTT	CASSLFGGDHPQHF
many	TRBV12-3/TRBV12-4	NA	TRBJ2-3	TGTGCCAGCAGCTTTCGGGGGGATACGCAGTATTTT	CASSFRGDTQYF
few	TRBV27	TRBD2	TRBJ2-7	TGTGCCAGCGCCACCACCTGGACTAGCGGATCCTACGAGCAGTACTTC	CASATTWTSGSYEQYF
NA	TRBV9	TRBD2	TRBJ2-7	TGTGCCAGCAGCCCGGGACTAGCGGGAGGTTACTACGAGCAGTACTTC	CASSPGLAGGYYEQYF
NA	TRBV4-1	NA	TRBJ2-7	TGCGCCAGCAGCCAGACCCTAACCTACGAGCAGTACTTC	CASSQTLTYEQYF
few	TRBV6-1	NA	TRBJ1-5	TGTGCCAGCAGTGAAAACATGAATAGCAATCAGCCCCAGCATTTT	CASSENMNSNQPQHF
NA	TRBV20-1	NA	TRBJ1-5	TGCAGTGCGAGAGGGCAGATCAATCAGCCCCAGCATTTT	CSARGQINQPQHF
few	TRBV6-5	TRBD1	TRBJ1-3	TGTGCCAGCAGTTCGGGACAGTATCTACTATCCTCTGGAAACACCATATATTTT	CASSSGQYLLSSGNTIYF
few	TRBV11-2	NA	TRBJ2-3	TGTGCCAGCAGCTTAAACCAGGTCAGCACAGATACGCAGTATTTT	CASSLNQVSTDTQYF
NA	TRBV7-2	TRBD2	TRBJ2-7	TGTGCCAGCAGCTTAGCGTGGGGACTAGCGGGAGGGCCAGGCCCCGAGCAGTACTTC	CASSLAWGLAGGPGPEQYF
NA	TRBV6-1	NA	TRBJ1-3	TGTGCCAGCAGTGAATTCGGGTGGGCTGGAAACACCATATATTTT	CASSEFGWAGNTIYF
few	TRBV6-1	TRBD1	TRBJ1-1	TGTGCCAGCAGTGTTCACCAGGGGGTTAACACTGAAGCTTTCTTT	CASSVHQGVNTEAFF
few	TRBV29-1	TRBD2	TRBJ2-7	TGCAGCGTTCCACTAGCGGGAGGGGAAGAGCAGTACTTC	CSVPLAGGEEQYF
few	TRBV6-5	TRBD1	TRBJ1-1	TGTGCCAGCAGTTACAGGACAGGGGGCTCTGAAGCTTTCTTT	CASSYRTGGSEAFF